A selection of T cell receptor beta chains follows, all from one sample in a study of blood T cell repertoires in COVID-19. The method was immunoSEQ multiplex PCR; TCRdb's version includes in-frame clones alone and lacks a portion of them. The sample records about 250,000 clones, approximately 90% being singletons. Sequenced input: peripheral blood. The receptor source for this set is a man aged 30-40 years with acute or convalescent COVID-19. The CDR3 runs from the conserved cysteine through the conserved F or W. Each record gives: CDR3 length, J gene, D gene, V gene, clone size, CDR3 DNA, CDR3 protein. The D gene is left open where the match is weak. Size is omitted from some rows. Given values are once, few, many or a class for expanded clones.

>13|TRBJ2-7|-|TRBV12-3/TRBV12-4|-
TGTGCCAGCAGCACGATAGTATCCTACGAGCAGTACTTC
CASSTIVSYEQYF
>14|TRBJ1-5|-|TRBV29-1|-
TGCAGCGTTGCCTGGGGGGGGGTCGATCAGCCCCAGCATTTT
CSVAWGGVDQPQHF
>17|TRBJ1-1|-|TRBV5-4|-
TGTGCCAGCAGCTTGGGTCGTGGGGGAGGATCGAACACTGAAGCTTTCTTT
CASSLGRGGGSNTEAFF
>14|TRBJ1-6|-|TRBV30|-
TGTGCCTGGAGTGGGCTCGGCGGGAATTCACCCCTCCACTTT
CAWSGLGGNSPLHF
>15|TRBJ1-1|-|TRBV11-2|-
TGTGCCAGCAGCCTGCGGGGGGCGGTGAACACTGAAGCTTTCTTT
CASSLRGAVNTEAFF
>13|TRBJ1-2|-|TRBV18|-
TGTGCCAGCTCACCATTAGGAGGGGAAGGCTACACCTTC
CASSPLGGEGYTF
>15|TRBJ1-2|TRBD1|TRBV14|few
TGTGCCAGCAGCCAAGTGGCCCAGGGGGCCTATGGCTACACCTTC
CASSQVAQGAYGYTF
>15|TRBJ1-5|-|TRBV4-1|-
TGCGCCAGCAGTCTACAGGGAATTAGCAATCAGCCCCAGCATTTT
CASSLQGISNQPQHF
>15|TRBJ1-4|TRBD1|TRBV7-2|-
TGTGCCAGCAGCGTCAGACAGGGGGGTAGTGAAAAACTGTTTTTT
CASSVRQGGSEKLFF
>13|TRBJ1-3|TRBD1|TRBV29-1|-
TGCAGCGTTGAGACAGGGACTGGAAACACCATATATTTT
CSVETGTGNTIYF
>21|TRBJ2-3|TRBD2|TRBV27|-
TGTGCCAGCAGATACGGATCGGGACTAGCGGGAGCTTTTTATTCAACAGATACGCAGTATTTT
CASRYGSGLAGAFYSTDTQYF
>12|TRBJ2-1|-|TRBV19|-
TGTGCCAGTAGGGCGGGGGCAAATGAGCAGTTCTTC
CASRAGANEQFF
>11|TRBJ2-3|TRBD2|TRBV29-1|-
TGCAGCGCTAGCGGGAGAGATACGCAGTATTTT
CSASGRDTQYF
>14|TRBJ2-5|TRBD2|TRBV7-9|-
TGTGCCAGCAGGGACTTTGCGGGGGTTGAGACCCAGTACTTC
CASRDFAGVETQYF
>15|TRBJ1-2|-|TRBV28|-
TGTGCCAGCAGTCCCCGGGGGACCGGGACGAGTGGCTACACCTTC
CASSPRGTGTSGYTF
>15|TRBJ2-7|TRBD1|TRBV2|-
TGTGCCAGCAGTGACAGGGGGCGAAGCTCCTACGAGCAGTACTTC
CASSDRGRSSYEQYF
>15|TRBJ2-3|-|TRBV4-2|once
TGTGCCAGCAGCCAAGCGGGAGAAAGAGGAGATACGCAGTATTTT
CASSQAGERGDTQYF
>14|TRBJ1-6|TRBD1|TRBV28|-
TGTGCCAGCAGTTCCTTCAGGGGGAATTCACCCCTCCACTTT
CASSSFRGNSPLHF
>13|TRBJ1-1|-|TRBV12-5|-
TGTGCTAGTGGCCCCGCCTCAGTCACTGAAGCTTTCTTT
CASGPASVTEAFF
>13|TRBJ1-6|-|TRBV7-2|once
TGTGCCAGCAGCTTAGTCGGTAATTCACCCCTCCACTTT
CASSLVGNSPLHF
>15|TRBJ2-3|TRBD1|TRBV7-9|-
TGTGCCAGCAGCTTTAGGGGGCTCACCACAGATACGCAGTATTTT
CASSFRGLTTDTQYF
>16|TRBJ2-3|-|TRBV7-2|-
TGTGCCAGCAGCTTAGACCGGCTAGCTAGCACAGATACGCAGTATTTT
CASSLDRLASTDTQYF
>15|TRBJ2-1|TRBD2|TRBV7-9|few
TGTGCCAGCAGCTTAGGCGAAAGCGGGAGCAATGAGCAGTTCTTC
CASSLGESGSNEQFF
>17|TRBJ2-1|TRBD2|TRBV11-2|-
TGTGCCAGCAGCTTAGATCTGGCTAGCGGGAGGGAGGGTGAGCAGTTCTTC
CASSLDLASGREGEQFF
>13|TRBJ2-2|-|TRBV4-1|-
TGCGCCAGCAGCCAACCTAACACCGGGGAGCTGTTTTTT
CASSQPNTGELFF
>14|TRBJ2-5|-|TRBV19|-
TGTGCCAGTTCTTACAGGGAGAGGAGGGAGACCCAGTACTTC
CASSYRERRETQYF
>15|TRBJ1-5|-|TRBV6-2/TRBV6-3|-
TGTGCCAGCAGCACTCGGGGGAAAAGCAATCAGCCCCAGCATTTT
CASSTRGKSNQPQHF
>14|TRBJ1-1|-|TRBV4-2|-
TGTGCCAGCAGCCAAGACTGGTCGGGAGCTGAAGCTTTCTTT
CASSQDWSGAEAFF
>14|TRBJ2-7|TRBD1|TRBV19|-
TGTGCCAGTAGTTTCGGACAGGCCTCCTACGAGCAGTACTTC
CASSFGQASYEQYF
>13|TRBJ2-7|-|TRBV9|-
TGTGCCAGCAGCGGACTTAGCGGATACGAGCAGTACTTC
CASSGLSGYEQYF
>18|TRBJ2-7|TRBD1|TRBV5-4|-
TGTGCCAGCAGCTCCCGGGACAGGGGCGCAAAAAGCTCCTACGAGCAGTACTTC
CASSSRDRGAKSSYEQYF
>11|TRBJ2-1|-|TRBV20-1|-
TGCAGTGCTAGTTATGTGAATGAGCAGTTCTTC
CSASYVNEQFF
>15|TRBJ1-2|TRBD1|TRBV7-9|-
TGTGCCAGCAGCCCTAACCTACAGGGGGCGCGAGGCTACACCTTC
CASSPNLQGARGYTF
>15|TRBJ1-4|-|TRBV6-5|few
TGTGCCAGCACTAAGCGCGGGGCGAAGTTTGGAAAACTGTTTTTT
CASTKRGAKFGKLFF
>13|TRBJ2-1|TRBD1|TRBV30|-
TGTGTCGGGAAACAGGGGAATTTCAATGAGCAGTTCTTC
CVGKQGNFNEQFF
>16|TRBJ1-2|-|TRBV5-6|-
TGTGCCAGCAGCTTGGACCAGGCCAGCTTATTCTATGGCTACACCTTC
CASSLDQASLFYGYTF
>15|TRBJ2-4|-|TRBV28|-
TGTGCCAGCAGTTCCATAAGCGGAGCCAAAAACATTCAGTACTTC
CASSSISGAKNIQYF
>11|TRBJ1-4|-|TRBV20-1|few
TGCAGTGCTAATACAGGTAGAAAACTGTTTTTT
CSANTGRKLFF
>15|TRBJ2-1|TRBD2|TRBV14|-
TGTGCCAGCAGCCAACCGGGACTAGGAGGCGTTGAGCAGTTCTTC
CASSQPGLGGVEQFF
>14|TRBJ2-7|-|TRBV27|-
TGTGCCAGCAGCCGTGTCCGGGAGTTGCACGAGCAGTACTTC
CASSRVRELHEQYF